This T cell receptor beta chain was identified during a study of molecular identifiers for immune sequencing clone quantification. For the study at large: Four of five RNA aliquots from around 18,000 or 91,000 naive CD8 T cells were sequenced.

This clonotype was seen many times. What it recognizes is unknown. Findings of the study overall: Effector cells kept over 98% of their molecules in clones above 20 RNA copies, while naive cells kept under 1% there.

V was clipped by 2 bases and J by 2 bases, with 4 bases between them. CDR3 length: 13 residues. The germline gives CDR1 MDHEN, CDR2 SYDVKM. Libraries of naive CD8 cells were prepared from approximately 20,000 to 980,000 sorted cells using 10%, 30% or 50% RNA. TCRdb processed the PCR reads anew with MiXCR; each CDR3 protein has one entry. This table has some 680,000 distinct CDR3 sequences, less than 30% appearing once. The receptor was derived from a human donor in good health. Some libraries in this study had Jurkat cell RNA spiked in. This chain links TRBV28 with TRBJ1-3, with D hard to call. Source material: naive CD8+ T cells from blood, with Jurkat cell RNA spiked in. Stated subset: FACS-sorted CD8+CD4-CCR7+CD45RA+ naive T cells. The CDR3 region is CASSLVTGNTIYF. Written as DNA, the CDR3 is TGTGCCAGCAGTTTAGTCACTGGAAACACCATATATTTT.